This T cell receptor (beta chain) was documented in a study of T cell responses to AZD1222 COVID-19 vaccine. At the level of the study: The analysis combined second doses at about 4 or about 12 weeks.

Trimming left V 0 bases short and J 5 bases short, with 17 bases between. Germline V gives CDR1 SGHRS, CDR2 YFSETQ. This CDR3 is 16 amino acids long. A note on this clone: Its antigen remains unknown.

Data came from immunoSEQ multiplex PCR; TCRdb stores just in-frame clones and leaves some out. The sample gives 82,000 or so clones, roughly nine tenths of which show up once; about 5.2% is in the top ten. Broader study findings: Spike-specific TCR breadth and depth went up after people got two AZD1222 doses.

V is TRBV5-1 and J is TRBJ2-5; perhaps D is TRBD1 or TRBD2 (5 bases each). This clonotype was sampled from an adult in good health. This material consisted of peripheral blood, taken on day 0 of AZD1222 vaccination. The CDR3 region has the DNA TGCGCCAGCAGCTTGGCGCTGGGGGTAAAAGGGGAGACCCAGTACTTC. Translation gives CASSLALGVKGETQYF.